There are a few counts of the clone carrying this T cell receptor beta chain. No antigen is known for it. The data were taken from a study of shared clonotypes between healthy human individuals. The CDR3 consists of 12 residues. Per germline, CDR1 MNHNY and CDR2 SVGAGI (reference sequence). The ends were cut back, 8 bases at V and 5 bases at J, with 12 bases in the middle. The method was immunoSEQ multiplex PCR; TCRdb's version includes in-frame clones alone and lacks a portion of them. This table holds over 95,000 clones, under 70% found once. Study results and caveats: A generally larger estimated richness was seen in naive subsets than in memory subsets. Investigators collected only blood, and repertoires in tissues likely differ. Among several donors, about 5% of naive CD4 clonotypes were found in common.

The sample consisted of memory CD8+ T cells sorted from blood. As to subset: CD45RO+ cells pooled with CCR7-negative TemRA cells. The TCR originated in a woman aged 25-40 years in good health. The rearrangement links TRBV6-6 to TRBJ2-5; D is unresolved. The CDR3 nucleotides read TGTGCCAGCGGACCGGACCGGGAGACCCAGTACTTC. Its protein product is CASGPDRETQYF.